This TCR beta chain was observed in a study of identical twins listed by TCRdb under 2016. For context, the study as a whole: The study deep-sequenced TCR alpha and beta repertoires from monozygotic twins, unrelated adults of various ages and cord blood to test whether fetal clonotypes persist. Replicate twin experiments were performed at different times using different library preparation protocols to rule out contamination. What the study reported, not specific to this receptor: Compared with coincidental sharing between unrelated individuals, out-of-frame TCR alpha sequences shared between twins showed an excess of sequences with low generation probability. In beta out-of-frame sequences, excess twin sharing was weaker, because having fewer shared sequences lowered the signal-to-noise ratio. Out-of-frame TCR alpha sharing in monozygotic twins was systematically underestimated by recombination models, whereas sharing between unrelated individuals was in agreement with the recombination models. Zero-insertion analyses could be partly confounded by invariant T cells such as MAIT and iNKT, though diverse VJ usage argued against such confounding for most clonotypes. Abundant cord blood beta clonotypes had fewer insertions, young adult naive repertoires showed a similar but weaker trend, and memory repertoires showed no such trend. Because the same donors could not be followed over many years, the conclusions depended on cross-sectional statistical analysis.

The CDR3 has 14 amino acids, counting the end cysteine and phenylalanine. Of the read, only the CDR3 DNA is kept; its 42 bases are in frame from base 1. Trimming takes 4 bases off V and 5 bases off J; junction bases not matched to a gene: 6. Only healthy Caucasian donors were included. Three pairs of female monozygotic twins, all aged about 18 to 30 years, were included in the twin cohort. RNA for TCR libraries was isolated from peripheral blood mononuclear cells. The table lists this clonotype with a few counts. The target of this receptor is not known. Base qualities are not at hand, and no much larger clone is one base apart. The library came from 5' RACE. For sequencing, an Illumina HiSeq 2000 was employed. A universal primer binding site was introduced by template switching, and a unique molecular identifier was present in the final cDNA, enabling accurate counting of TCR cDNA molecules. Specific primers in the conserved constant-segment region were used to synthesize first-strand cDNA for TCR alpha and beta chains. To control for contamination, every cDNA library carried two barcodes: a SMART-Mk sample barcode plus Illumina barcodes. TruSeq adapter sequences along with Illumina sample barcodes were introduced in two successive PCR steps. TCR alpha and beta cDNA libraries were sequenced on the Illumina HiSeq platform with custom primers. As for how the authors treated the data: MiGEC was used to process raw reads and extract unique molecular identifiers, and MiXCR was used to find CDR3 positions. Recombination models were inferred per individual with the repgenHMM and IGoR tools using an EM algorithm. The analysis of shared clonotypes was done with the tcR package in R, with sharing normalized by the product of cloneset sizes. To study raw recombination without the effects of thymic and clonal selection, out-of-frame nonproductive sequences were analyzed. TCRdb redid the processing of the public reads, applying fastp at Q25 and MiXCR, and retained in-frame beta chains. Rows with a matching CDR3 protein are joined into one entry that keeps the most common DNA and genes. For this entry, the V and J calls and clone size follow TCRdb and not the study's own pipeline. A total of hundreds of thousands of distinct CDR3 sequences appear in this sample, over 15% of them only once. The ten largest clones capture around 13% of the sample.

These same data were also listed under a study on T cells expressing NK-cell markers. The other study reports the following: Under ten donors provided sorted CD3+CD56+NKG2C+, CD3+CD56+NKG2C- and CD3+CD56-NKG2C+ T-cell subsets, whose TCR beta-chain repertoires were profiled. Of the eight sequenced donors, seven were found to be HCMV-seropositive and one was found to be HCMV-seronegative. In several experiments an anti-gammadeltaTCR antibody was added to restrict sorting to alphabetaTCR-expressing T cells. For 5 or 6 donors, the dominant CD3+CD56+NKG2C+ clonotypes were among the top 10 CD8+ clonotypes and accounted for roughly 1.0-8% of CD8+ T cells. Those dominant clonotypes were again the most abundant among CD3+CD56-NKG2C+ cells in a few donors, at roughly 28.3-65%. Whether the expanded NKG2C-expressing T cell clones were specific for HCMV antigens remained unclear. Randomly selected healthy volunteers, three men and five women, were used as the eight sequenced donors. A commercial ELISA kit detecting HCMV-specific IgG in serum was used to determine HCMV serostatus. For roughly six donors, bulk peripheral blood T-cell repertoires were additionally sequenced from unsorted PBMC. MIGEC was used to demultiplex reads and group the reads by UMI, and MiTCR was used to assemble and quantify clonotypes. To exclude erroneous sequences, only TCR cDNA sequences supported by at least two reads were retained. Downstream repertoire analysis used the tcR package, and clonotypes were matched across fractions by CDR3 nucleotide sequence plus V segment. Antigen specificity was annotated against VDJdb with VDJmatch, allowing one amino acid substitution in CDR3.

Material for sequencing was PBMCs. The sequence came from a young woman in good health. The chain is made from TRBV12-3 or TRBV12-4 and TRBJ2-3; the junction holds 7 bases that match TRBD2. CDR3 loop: CASSSRTSRDTQYF. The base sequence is TGTGCCAGCAGTTCCCGGACTAGTAGAGATACGCAGTATTTT.